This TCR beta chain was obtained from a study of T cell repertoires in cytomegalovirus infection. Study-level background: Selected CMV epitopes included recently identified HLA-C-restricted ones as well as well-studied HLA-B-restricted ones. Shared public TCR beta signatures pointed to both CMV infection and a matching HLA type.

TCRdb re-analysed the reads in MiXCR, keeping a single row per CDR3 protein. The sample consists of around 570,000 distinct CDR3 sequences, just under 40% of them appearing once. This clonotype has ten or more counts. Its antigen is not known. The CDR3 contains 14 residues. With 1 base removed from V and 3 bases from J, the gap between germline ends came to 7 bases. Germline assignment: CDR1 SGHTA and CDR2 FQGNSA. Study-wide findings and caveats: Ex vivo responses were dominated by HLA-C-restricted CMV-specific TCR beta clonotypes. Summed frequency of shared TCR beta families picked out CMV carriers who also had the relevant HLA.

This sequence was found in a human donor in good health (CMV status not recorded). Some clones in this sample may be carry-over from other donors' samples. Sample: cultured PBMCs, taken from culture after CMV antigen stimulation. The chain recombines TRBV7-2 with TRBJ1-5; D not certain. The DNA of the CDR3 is TGTGCCAGCAGCTTAGGGCTGAACAATCAGCCCCAGCATTTT. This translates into CASSLGLNNQPQHF.